The clone carrying this T cell receptor beta chain has only a few counts. As yet, its antigen is unknown. Only in-frame clones appear in the TCRdb table, and some are missing; sequencing was by immunoSEQ multiplex PCR. Altogether about 98,000 clones are present, around nine tenths being singletons, with the ten largest covering approximately 0.54%. CDR3 size: 15 residues. The V segment lost 2 bases and the J segment 7 bases; nucleotides outside the gene matches: 7. Germline V gene lookup returns CDR1 KGHSH and CDR2 LQKENI. This entry is derived from a study of OX40 agonist ivuxolimab in advanced cancers. Study-wide results and caveats: Specificity for antigen went undetermined in the expanded peripheral T cells.

The specimen was CD4+ or CD8+ T cells sorted from blood, collected in a trial of the OX40 agonist ivuxolimab. This receptor was identified in an adult with an advanced solid tumor such as melanoma, head and neck, liver or kidney cancer. The genes are TRBV18 and TRBJ2-1, with TRBD1 identical over 8 bases. The CDR3 is CASSPRRTGLNEQFF. The CDR3 bases are TGTGCCAGCTCACCAAGAAGGACAGGGTTGAATGAGCAGTTCTTC.